The clone carrying this T cell receptor (beta chain) was counted at least ten times. As yet, its antigen is unknown. Trimming pared 0 bases from V and 1 base from J, leaving 6 bases between. From germline, CDR1 is SGHTA and CDR2 FQGNSA. CDR3 length equals 14 residues. Healthy Caucasians provided all donations. These data originate in a study of identical twins. General observations from the study: Abundant beta clonotypes from cord blood had fewer insertions, unlike memory repertoires, which showed none. For out-of-frame alpha sequences shared by twins, low generation probability was in excess. Excess twin sharing in beta out-of-frame sequences was weaker.

MiXCR was run by TCRdb on the 5' RACE reads, yielding one entry per CDR3 protein. The sample records nearly 650,000 distinct CDR3 sequences, 7.1% being singletons. The sample was also reused in another study, on yellow fever vaccine responses in identical twins.

The sequence came from a woman younger than 30 in good health. The sequenced sample consisted of PBMCs. The chain employs TRBV7-2 and TRBJ1-1; D is undetermined. The DNA of the CDR3 is TGTGCCAGCAGCTTAGCGGAGAAGAACACTGAAGCTTTCTTT. As protein: CASSLAEKNTEAFF.